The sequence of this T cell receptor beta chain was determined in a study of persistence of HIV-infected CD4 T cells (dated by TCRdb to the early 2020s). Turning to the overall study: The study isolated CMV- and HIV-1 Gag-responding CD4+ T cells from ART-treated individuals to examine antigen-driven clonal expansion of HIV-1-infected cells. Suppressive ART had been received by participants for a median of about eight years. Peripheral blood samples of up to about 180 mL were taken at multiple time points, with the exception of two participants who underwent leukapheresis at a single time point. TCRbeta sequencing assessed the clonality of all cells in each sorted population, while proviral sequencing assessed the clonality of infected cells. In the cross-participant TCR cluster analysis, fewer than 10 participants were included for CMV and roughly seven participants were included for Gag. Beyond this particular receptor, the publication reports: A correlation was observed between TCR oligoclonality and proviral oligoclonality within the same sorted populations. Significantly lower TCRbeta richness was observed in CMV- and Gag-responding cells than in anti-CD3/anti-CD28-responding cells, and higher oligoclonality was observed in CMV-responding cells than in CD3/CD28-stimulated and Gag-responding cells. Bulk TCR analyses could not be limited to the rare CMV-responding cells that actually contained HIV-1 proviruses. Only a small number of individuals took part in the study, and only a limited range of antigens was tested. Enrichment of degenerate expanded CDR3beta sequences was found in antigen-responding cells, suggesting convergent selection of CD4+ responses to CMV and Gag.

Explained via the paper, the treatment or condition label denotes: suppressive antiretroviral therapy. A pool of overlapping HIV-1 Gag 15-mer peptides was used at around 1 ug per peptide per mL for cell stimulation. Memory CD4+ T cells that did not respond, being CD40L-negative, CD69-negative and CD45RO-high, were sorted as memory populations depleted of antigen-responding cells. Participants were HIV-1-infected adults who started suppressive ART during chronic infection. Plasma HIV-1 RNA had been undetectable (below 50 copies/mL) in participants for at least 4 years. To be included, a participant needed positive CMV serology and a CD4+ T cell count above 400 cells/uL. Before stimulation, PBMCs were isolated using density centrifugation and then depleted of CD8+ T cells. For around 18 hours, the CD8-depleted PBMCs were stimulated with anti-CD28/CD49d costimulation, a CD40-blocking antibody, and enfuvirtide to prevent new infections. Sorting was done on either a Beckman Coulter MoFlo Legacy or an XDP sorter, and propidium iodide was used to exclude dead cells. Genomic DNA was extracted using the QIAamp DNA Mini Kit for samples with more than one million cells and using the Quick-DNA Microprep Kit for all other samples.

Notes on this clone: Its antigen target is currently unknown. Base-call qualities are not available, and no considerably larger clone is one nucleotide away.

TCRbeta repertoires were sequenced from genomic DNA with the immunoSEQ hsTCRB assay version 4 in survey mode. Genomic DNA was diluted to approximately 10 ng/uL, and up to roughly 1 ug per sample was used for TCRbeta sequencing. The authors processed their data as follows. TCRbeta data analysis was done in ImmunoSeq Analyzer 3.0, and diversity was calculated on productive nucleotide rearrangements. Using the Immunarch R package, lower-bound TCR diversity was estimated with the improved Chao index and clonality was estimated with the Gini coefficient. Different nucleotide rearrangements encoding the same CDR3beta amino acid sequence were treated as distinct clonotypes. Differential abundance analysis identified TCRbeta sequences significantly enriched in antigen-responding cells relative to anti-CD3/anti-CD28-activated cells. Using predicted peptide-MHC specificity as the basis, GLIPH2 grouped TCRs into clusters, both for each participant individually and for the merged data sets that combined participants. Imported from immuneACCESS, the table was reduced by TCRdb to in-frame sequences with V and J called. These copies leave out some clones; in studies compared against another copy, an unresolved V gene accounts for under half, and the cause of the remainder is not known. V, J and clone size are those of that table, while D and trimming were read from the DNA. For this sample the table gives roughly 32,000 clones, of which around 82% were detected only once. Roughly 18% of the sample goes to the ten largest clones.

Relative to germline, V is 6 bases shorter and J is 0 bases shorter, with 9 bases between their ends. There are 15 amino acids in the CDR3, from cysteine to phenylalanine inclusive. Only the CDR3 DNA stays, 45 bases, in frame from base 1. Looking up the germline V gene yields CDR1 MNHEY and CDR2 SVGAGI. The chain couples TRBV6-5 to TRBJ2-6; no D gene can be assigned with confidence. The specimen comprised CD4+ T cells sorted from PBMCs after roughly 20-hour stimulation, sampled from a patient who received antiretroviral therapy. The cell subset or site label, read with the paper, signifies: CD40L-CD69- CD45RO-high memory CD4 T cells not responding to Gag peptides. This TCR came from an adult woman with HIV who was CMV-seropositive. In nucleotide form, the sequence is TGTGCCAGCAGGACCAACCCCTCTGGGGCCAACGTCCTGACTTTC. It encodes CASRTNPSGANVLTF.